These 29 T cell receptor beta chains share one sample of origin, sequenced in a study of blood T cell repertoires in COVID-19. Here immunoSEQ multiplex PCR was the method, and the copy in TCRdb shows in-frame clones only, minus some. Here the sample spans more than 200,000 clones, about 85% being singletons. Material for sequencing was PBMCs or T cells enriched from blood (not recorded which). These receptors originate from a man aged 30 to 45 who had recovered from COVID-19.

This clone was detected only a few times. The chain links TRBV28 to TRBJ1-1, with D tentatively TRBD1 (5 bases). The CDR3 length is 14 residues. The V end was cut by 10 bases, the J end by 1 base, with 16 bases between. Germline V gene data show CDR1 as MDHEN and CDR2 as SYDVKM. CDR3 sequence (DNA): TGTGCCACCTACAGGTTGGCCGGGAACACTGAAGCTTTCTTT. The encoded protein is CATYRLAGNTEAFF. Supplemented by reference TRBV28 and TRBJ1-1, the full variable domain reads DVKVTQSSRYLVKRTGEKVFLECVQDMDHENMFWYRQDPGLGLRLIYFSYDVKMKEKGDIPEGYSVSREKKERFSLILESASTNQTSMYLCATYRLAGNTEAFFGQGTRLTVV.

The rearrangement joins TRBV30 to TRBJ1-2, with 7 nucleotides matching TRBD1. Trimming removed 5 bases from V and 4 bases from J; junction bases left unmatched: 7. CDR3 length: 13 amino acids. From germline, CDR1 is GTSNPN and CDR2 SVGIG (reference sequence). The CDR3 is CAWFDRVGYGYTF. The CDR3 nucleotides read TGTGCCTGGTTTGACAGGGTCGGCTATGGCTACACCTTC.

V gene TRBV5-5 combines with J gene TRBJ2-7, with unresolved D. V lost 4 bases and J lost 3, with 5 bases in between. The CDR3 is 11 residues long. The germline CDR1 and CDR2 sequences are SGHKS and YYEKEE (reference sequence). The CDR3, as DNA: TGTGCCAGCAGCCGTAACTACGAGCAGTACTTC. It yields the protein CASSRNYEQYF.

The V gene is TRBV11-3, the J gene TRBJ1-1; possibly TRBD1 for D (5 bases). CDR3 length: 14 amino acids. Trimming removed 1 base from V and 4 bases from J, with 10 bases in between. From germline, CDR1 is SGHNT and CDR2 YENEEA. The chain's CDR3 is CASSLVGESTEAFF. The CDR3 bases are TGTGCCAGCAGCTTAGTAGGGGAAAGCACTGAAGCTTTCTTT. Drawing the rest from reference TRBV11-3 and TRBJ1-1, the complete variable domain is EAGVVQSPRYKIIEKKQPVAFWCNPISGHNTLYWYLQNLGQGPELLIRYENEEAVDDSQLPKDRFSAERLKGVDSTLKIQPAELGDSAVYLCASSLVGESTEAFFGQGTRLTVV.

V gene TRBV5-1 combines with J gene TRBJ2-5; D ambiguous. This CDR3 region has 13 residues. V was clipped by 5 bases and J by 2 bases, with 10 bases between them. The germline CDR1 and CDR2 sequences are SGHRS and YFSETQ. The CDR3 region is CASRTTYQETQYF. Here the CDR3 DNA reads TGCGCCAGCAGGACAACGTATCAAGAGACCCAGTACTTC.

The rearrangement links TRBV18 to TRBJ1-2; 7 nucleotides align to TRBD1. The CDR3 length is 14 residues. The ends lost 5 bases at V and 3 bases at J; junction bases unmatched: 6. Germline V gene data show CDR1 as KGHSH and CDR2 as LQKENI. CDR3 region: CASSNQGDDYGYTF. For the CDR3, the DNA is TGTGCCAGCTCAAACCAGGGGGATGACTATGGCTACACCTTC.

The CDR3 spells CASSTDRGIGNQPQHF. CDR3 nucleotides: TGTGCCAGCAGCACAGACAGGGGTATTGGCAATCAGCCCCAGCATTTT. This chain joins TRBV2 and TRBJ1-5, with 8 bases matching TRBD1. Germline CDR1 reads SNHLY; CDR2 reads FYNNEI. With V trimmed by 6 bases and J by 2 bases, 9 bases remained unmatched. CDR3 length: 16 residues.

The table lists this clone with a count of one. The chain links TRBV10-3 to TRBJ1-5; D unclear. The CDR3 is 15 residues long. CDR1 is ENHRY, CDR2 SYGVKD, per germline. Trimming pared 2 bases from V and 4 bases from J, leaving 12 bases between. In DNA form, the CDR3 reads TGTGCCATCAGTGAGGTAGGCAGAGGTAATCAGCCCCAGCATTTT. This gives the protein CAISEVGRGNQPQHF.

This chain connects TRBV4-2 to TRBJ2-3; 9 nucleotides match TRBD2. The ends lost 7 bases at V and 0 bases at J; junction bases unmatched: 8. The CDR3 extends over 16 amino acids. The V gene's germline CDR1 is LGHNA and CDR2 YNFKEQ. The DNA of the CDR3 is TGTGCCAGCACGAGGGTAGCGGGAGACAGCACAGATACGCAGTATTTT. This sequence encodes CASTRVAGDSTDTQYF.

The rearrangement uses TRBV27 and TRBJ2-1; 15 positions agree with TRBD2. Trimming cost V 0 bases and J 9 bases; bases outside gene matches: 9. From germline, CDR1 is MNHEY and CDR2 SMNVEV (reference sequence). The CDR3 runs 18 residues. CDR3 bases: TGTGCCAGCAGTTTATCGGGACTAGCGGGAGGTCGAGTCATTGAGCAGTTCTTC. Protein product: CASSLSGLAGGRVIEQFF.

The chain has TRBV13 and TRBJ1-1; D is ambiguous. Trimming removed 2 bases at V and 8 bases at J, with 12 bases between. The CDR3 covers 13 residues. Germline-derived CDR1 and CDR2 are PRHDT and FYEKMQ (reference sequence). CDR3 DNA sequence: TGTGCCAGCAGCTTACGCATACAGCAAGAAGCTTTCTTT. Amino acids: CASSLRIQQEAFF.

The rearrangement uses TRBV7-2 and TRBJ1-1; TRBD1 is a possible D gene (5 bases). CDR1 SGHTA and CDR2 FQGNSA come from the germline V gene. V was shortened by 4 bases and J by 5 bases, with 11 bases between the two germline ends. The CDR3 is made up of 13 amino acids. The CDR3 is CASSSQGSTEAFF. In DNA, the CDR3 is TGTGCCAGCAGCTCTCAGGGTTCTACTGAAGCTTTCTTT.

CDR3: CASSLGQGDGYTF. As DNA, the CDR3 is TGTGCCAGCAGCTTAGGGCAGGGCGATGGCTACACCTTC. The chain carries TRBV7-9 and TRBJ1-2; the D gene is possibly TRBD1 (5 bases). Germline CDR1 reads SEHNR; CDR2 reads FQNEAQ (reference sequence). The CDR3 has 13 amino acids. V dropped 1 base and J dropped 6 bases, with 9 bases sitting between them.

The V call is TRBV28, the J call TRBJ1-1, with D maybe TRBD1 (6 bases). The CDR3 consists of 14 residues. V was pared by 6 bases and J by 3 bases, with 14 bases between. The germline CDR1 and CDR2 sequences are MDHEN and SYDVKM. The CDR3 sequence: CASRSGQRDTEAFF. The CDR3 DNA reads TGTGCCAGCAGGTCCGGACAGAGGGACACTGAAGCTTTCTTT.

The chain links TRBV29-1 to TRBJ1-2; D perhaps matches TRBD1 (6 bases). CDR3 length equals 11 residues. Germline CDR1 is SQVTM and CDR2 is ANQGSEA. The V end lost 5 bases, the J end lost 8 bases, and 12 bases lay between the germline ends. The CDR3 spells CSVRWGQGYTF. CDR3 nucleotides: TGCAGCGTTAGATGGGGGCAGGGCTACACCTTC.

This sequence joins TRBV6-5 and TRBJ1-4, with TRBD1 identical over 8 bases. The V gene's germline CDR1 is MNHEY and CDR2 SVGAGI. The V and J ends lost 2 bases and 10 bases, in that order; junction bases with no gene match: 6. CDR3 size: 14 residues. CDR3 amino acids: CASSYRTGYRKLFF. The DNA for the CDR3 is TGTGCCAGCAGTTACAGGACAGGGTATCGAAAACTGTTTTTT.

The rearrangement uses TRBV12-3 or TRBV12-4 and TRBJ1-1; D is perhaps TRBD1 (6 bases). Trimming left V 1 base short and J 3 bases short, with 6 bases between. The CDR3 covers 13 residues. CDR3 sequence: CASSLDRDTEAFF. In DNA, the CDR3 is TGTGCCAGCAGTTTAGACAGGGACACTGAAGCTTTCTTT.

This rearrangement joins TRBV11-3 to TRBJ2-3, with TRBD2 matching over 7 bases. The CDR3 extends over 16 amino acids. Looked up from germline, CDR1 is SGHNT and CDR2 is YENEEA. J gave up 4 bases and V 5 bases, and 12 bases lay outside the gene matches. The CDR3: CASSLGGSRGADTQYF. The CDR3, as DNA: TGTGCCAGCAGCCTCGGGGGGTCCCGGGGCGCAGATACGCAGTATTTT.

The V gene is TRBV6-1, the J gene TRBJ1-1; D remains unclear. Germline V gene data show CDR1 as MNHNS and CDR2 as SASEGT. V dropped 3 bases and J dropped 9 bases, with 20 bases sitting between them. This CDR3 spans 15 amino acids. The CDR3 spells CASSDRTTMREKAFF. The CDR3 DNA reads as TGTGCCAGCAGTGACCGCACGACTATGAGGGAGAAAGCTTTCTTT.

CDR3: CASSADRAPTVTQYF. Here the CDR3 DNA reads TGTGCCAGCAGCGCGGACAGGGCCCCCACAGTGACCCAGTACTTC. The chain recombines TRBV5-4 with TRBJ2-5; 8 nucleotides line up with TRBD1. The CDR3 has 15 amino acids. J lost 7 bases, V lost 4 bases, and 12 bases had no gene match. Germline CDR1 SGHNT, CDR2 YYREEE (reference sequence).

V and J are TRBV7-6 and TRBJ1-5; 10 nucleotides match TRBD1. Looked up from germline, CDR1 is SGHVS and CDR2 is FNYEAQ. With V trimmed by 4 bases and J by 4 bases, 4 bases remained unmatched. The CDR3 totals 15 residues. CDR3 nucleotides: TGTGCCAGCAGCTCCCGGACAGGGGGAAATCAGCCCCAGCATTTT. Translated, it gives CASSSRTGGNQPQHF.

This chain joins TRBV19 and TRBJ2-1, with 9 bases that match TRBD1. Germline lookup yields CDR1 LNHDA and CDR2 SQIVND (reference sequence). J was trimmed by 9 bases and V by 5 bases; bases with no gene match: 8. There are 14 residues in the CDR3. The CDR3 DNA reads TGTGCCAGTAGTTATACAGGGGGCCGCGGTGAGCAGTTCTTC. This translates into CASSYTGGRGEQFF. Full variable domain (outside the CDR3, taken from reference TRBV19 and TRBJ2-1): DGGITQSPKYLFRKEGQNVTLSCEQNLNHDAMYWYRQDPGQGLRLIYYSQIVNDFQKGDIAEGYSVSREKKESFPLTVTSAQKNPTAFYLCASSYTGGRGEQFFGPGTRLTVL.

This clone was seen a single time. The chain joins TRBV24-1 to TRBJ2-3; no clear D gene. The V and J ends lost 3 bases and 8 bases respectively, with 17 bases between them. The CDR3 covers 15 residues. In germline, CDR1 is KGHDR, CDR2 SFDVKD. The CDR3 nucleotides read TGTGCCACCAGTGATCAATCCCTCTTCGCCGGTACGCAGTATTTT. It translates to CATSDQSLFAGTQYF.

The DNA of the CDR3 is TGTGCCAGCAGTGACAGGGGTAATCAGCCCCAGCATTTT. Translated: CASSDRGNQPQHF. The chain is built from TRBV2 and TRBJ1-5; possibly TRBD1 for D (6 bases). The germline V and J ends were trimmed by 3 bases and 4 bases, with 7 bases remaining between them. This CDR3 spans 13 amino acids. Germline CDR1 and CDR2: SNHLY and FYNNEI.

This clone showed up just once. The chain links TRBV4-3 to TRBJ2-2, with D unresolved. Trimming took 3 bases from V and 3 from J, leaving 23 bases between them. This CDR3 has 19 residues. Per germline, CDR1 LGHNA and CDR2 YSLEER. The CDR3 region is CASSQGWVDGQLHTGELFF. CDR3 in DNA: TGCGCCAGCAGCCAGGGTTGGGTTGATGGGCAACTTCACACCGGGGAGCTGTTTTTT.

The chain employs TRBV30 and TRBJ1-1, with D possibly matching TRBD1 (6 bases). Germline-derived CDR1 and CDR2 are GTSNPN and SVGIG (reference sequence). Trimming shortened V by 5 bases and J by 2 bases, and 12 bases separated the two germline ends. The CDR3 has 13 residues. DNA for the CDR3: TGTGCCTGGGAGGGGGGGGCTAACACTGAAGCTTTCTTT. Its protein product is CAWEGGANTEAFF.

This clone was recorded a few times. The rearrangement uses TRBV21-1 and TRBJ1-1. TRBV21-1 is annotated as a pseudogene. The CDR3 runs 15 residues. The CDR3: CASSKGRGKETEAFF. The DNA for the CDR3 is TGTGCCAGCAGCAAAGGGAGGGGAAAGGAGACTGAAGCTTTCTTT.

To note about this clone: The sample contains more than one DNA sequence encoding this CDR3. The chain carries TRBV28 and TRBJ2-7; D possibly corresponds to TRBD1 (6 bases). This CDR3 spans 13 amino acids. From germline, CDR1 is MDHEN and CDR2 SYDVKM. With 5 bases removed from V and 2 bases from J, the gap between germline ends came to 10 bases. CDR3 sequence (DNA): TGTGCCAGCAGTCCCGGACAGACCTACGAGCAGTACTTC. It specifies CASSPGQTYEQYF.

CDR3 DNA: TGTGCCAGCTCACGGGAGGCGGTAGCTTTCTTT. This gives the protein CASSREAVAFF. The chain uses TRBV18 and TRBJ1-1; D is ambiguous. This CDR3 is built from 11 residues. Germline V CDR1 and CDR2: KGHSH, LQKENI. Trimming stripped 4 bases from V and 10 bases from J, with 10 bases between.